A single sample gave rise to the 5 T cell receptor beta chains below, sequenced in a study of CD8 T cells in ankylosing spondylitis (dated by TCRdb to 2015 to 2018). Libraries were constructed by 5' RACE. The reads were generated on an Illumina HiSeq 2500. TCRdb took the public reads, trimmed them with fastp at Q25, ran MiXCR for clone calling and kept in-frame beta chains. A single entry per CDR3 protein holds the most common genes and DNA from its merged rows. The sample has around 120,000 distinct CDR3 sequences on record, roughly an eighth of them singletons. Roughly 3% of the sample goes to the ten largest clones. Input material: blood, either unsorted or a sorted T cell fraction (not recorded which). Receptors originate from a female donor with ankylosing spondylitis or in good health (not recorded which).

In this sample, this clonotype turned up many times. This chain links TRBV12-3 or TRBV12-4 with TRBJ2-3; D gene uncertain. The CDR3 sequence is 11 residues long. Deletions cut 7 bases from V and 6 bases from J, with 8 bases between. Here the CDR3 reads CASTPKDTQYF. For the CDR3, the DNA is TGTGCCAGCACCCCAAAGGATACGCAGTATTTT.

This clonotype was counted ten times or more. This chain joins TRBV6-2 or TRBV6-3 and TRBJ2-5; D is ambiguous. Trimming took off 7 bases at V and 2 bases at J, with 11 bases between the two ends. This CDR3 region has 13 residues. The germline V gene encodes CDR1 MNHEY and CDR2 SVGEGT. CDR3 sequence reads: CASKVSGQETQYF. In DNA form, the CDR3 reads TGTGCCAGCAAAGTTTCCGGACAAGAGACCCAGTACTTC.

This clonotype was recorded many times. The chain employs TRBV4-1 and TRBJ2-3, with TRBD1 matching 8 bases. The CDR3 covers 17 residues. The V gene's germline CDR1 is MGHRA and CDR2 YSYEKL. With V trimmed by 2 bases and J by 6 bases, 13 bases remained unmatched. DNA for the CDR3: TGCGCCAGCAGCCAAAGGACAGGGATCCTTTCGGGCGATACGCAGTATTTT. Protein product: CASSQRTGILSGDTQYF.

Ten or more counts support this clonotype. The V gene is TRBV12-3 or TRBV12-4, the J gene TRBJ2-4; a weak D match, TRBD1 (5 bases). Trimming took off 3 bases at V and 7 bases at J, with 7 bases between the two ends. This CDR3 is built from 12 residues. The CDR3 reads CASSFGHNIQYF. The CDR3 coding sequence is TGTGCCAGCAGTTTCGGACATAACATTCAGTACTTC.

In its sample, this clonotype was seen a few times. This chain joins TRBV19 and TRBJ1-1; 9 bases agree with TRBD1. Losses at the gene ends were 5 bases for V and 4 bases for J; bases not matched to a gene: 8. The CDR3 covers 15 residues. CDR1 is LNHDA and CDR2 is SQIVND in the germline V gene (reference sequence). CDR3 residues: CASSFGDRVSTEAFF. The CDR3 bases are TGTGCCAGTAGTTTTGGGGACAGGGTGAGCACTGAAGCTTTCTTT.